A selection of T cell receptor beta chains follows, all from one sample in a study of CD4 T cells in relation to SARS-CoV-2 and coronaviruses. Libraries were prepared by immunoSEQ multiplex PCR; TCRdb keeps only in-frame clonotypes and omits some of them. The profile shows some 42,000 clones, around 89% of them singletons. The specimen was memory CD4+ T cells from PBMCs. The receptors here all came from an adult with COVID-19. CDR3s include the opening cysteine and the closing phenylalanine or tryptophan. Fields, in order: J gene, V gene, D gene, CDR3 protein. A D gene is named only where the DNA matches it firmly.

TRBJ2-7 TRBV5-1 TRBD1 CASSPTTGSSEQYF
TRBJ1-2 TRBV12-2 . CASRLLVGSGYTF
TRBJ1-1 TRBV9 TRBD1 CASSATGTGNTEAFF
TRBJ2-3 TRBV5-1 . CASSLRGAADTQYF
TRBJ1-2 TRBV14 . CASSQEGGFLRGYTF
TRBJ2-5 TRBV21-1 . CASSILTADLTQYF
TRBJ2-6 TRBV19 . CASESGSSGANVLTF
TRBJ1-4 TRBV7-2 TRBD1 CASSPDRGNEKLFF
TRBJ2-1 TRBV3-1/TRBV3-2 . CASSQTTSKFF
TRBJ1-5 TRBV6-1 . CASSDTGRPGGQPQHF
TRBJ2-5 TRBV7-2 TRBD2 CASSLAGREETQYF
TRBJ1-2 TRBV5-8 TRBD1 CASTPTGDDYGYTF
TRBJ2-3 TRBV12-3/TRBV12-4 . CASTTLGADTQYF
TRBJ2-5 TRBV5-1 TRBD1 CASSSTTGVGETQYF
TRBJ1-3 TRBV30 . CAWRREGTVGNTIYF
TRBJ2-7 TRBV7-2 TRBD2 CASSSQRRGANYEQYF